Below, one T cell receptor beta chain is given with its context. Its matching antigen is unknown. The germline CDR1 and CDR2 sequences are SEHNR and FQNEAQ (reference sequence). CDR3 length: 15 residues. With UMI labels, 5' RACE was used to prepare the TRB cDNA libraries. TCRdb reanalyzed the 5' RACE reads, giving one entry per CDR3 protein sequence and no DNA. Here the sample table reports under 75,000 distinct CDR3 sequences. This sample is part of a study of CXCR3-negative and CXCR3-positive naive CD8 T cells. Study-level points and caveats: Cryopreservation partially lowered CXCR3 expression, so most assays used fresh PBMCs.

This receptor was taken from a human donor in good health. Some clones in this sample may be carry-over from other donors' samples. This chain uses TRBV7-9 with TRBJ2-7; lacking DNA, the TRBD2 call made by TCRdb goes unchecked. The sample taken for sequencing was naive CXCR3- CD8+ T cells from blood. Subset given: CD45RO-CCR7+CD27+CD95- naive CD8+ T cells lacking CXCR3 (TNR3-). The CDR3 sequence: CASSSSAGGTYEQYF.